This T cell receptor beta chain emerged from a study of cytomegalovirus exposure and HLA in healthy donors. Overall study: Within the Caucasian-associated ancestry cluster were roughly 81% of the 350 to 400 genotyped donors.

As for this clone: What it binds is unknown.

Amplification used 60 Vbeta primers and 13 Jbeta primers. The data were produced by immunoSEQ multiplex PCR, yet TCRdb's version contains in-frame clones alone and is incomplete. The sample has more than 150,000 clones; 75% to 90% are singletons. Germline values: CDR1 SGDLS, CDR2 YYNGEE. The CDR3 runs to 14 residues. Between the trimmed V and J ends, which lost 0 bases and 4 bases, there was a span of 10 bases. The study, taken as a whole, reports: Many donors carried some public TCRs, although rarity characterized most TCR sequences. Some TCR beta chains (roughly 160 of them) were listed as cytomegalovirus-associated.

The chain joins TRBV9 to TRBJ1-1, with D unclear. This sequence was found in a woman in her late teens or twenties in good health and CMV-seronegative. The sequencing sample was made of PBMCs. CDR3 residues: CASSVGAIGTEAFF. The CDR3 DNA follows: TGTGCCAGCAGCGTAGGAGCGATAGGCACTGAAGCTTTCTTT.